A single sample gave rise to the 5 T cell receptor beta chains below, sequenced in a study of CD8 T cells in Susac syndrome. Random hexamers were used to reverse transcribe the RNA input (roughly 0.5 to 1 ug). TCRdb reprocessed the immunoSEQ multiplex PCR reads via MiXCR and lists one record per CDR3 protein. The table has some 110,000 distinct CDR3 sequences, about 95% seen once. Sequenced input: CD4+ T cells from PBMCs. The receptors derive from a human donor in good health.

The rearrangement joins TRBV5-1 to TRBJ1-1; 9 nucleotides line up with TRBD1. CDR1 SGHRS and CDR2 YFSETQ come from the germline V gene. The CDR3 length is 14 residues. Unmatched junction bases numbered 2, after V lost 0 bases and J lost 5 bases. The CDR3 is CASSLATGGTEAFF. The DNA of the CDR3 is TGCGCCAGCAGCTTGGCGACAGGGGGGACTGAAGCTTTCTTT.

The chain uses TRBV2 and TRBJ2-1; D is unresolved. There are 11 residues in the CDR3. V lost 4 bases to trimming and J lost 7 bases, with 5 bases between them. Germline V lookup: CDR1 SNHLY, CDR2 FYNNEI. For the CDR3, the DNA is TGTGCCAGCAGTGGGGTAAATGAGCAGTTCTTC. It specifies CASSGVNEQFF. Filled out from reference TRBV2 and TRBJ2-1, the complete variable domain reads EPEVTQTPSHQVTQMGQEVILRCVPISNHLYFYWYRQILGQKVEFLVSFYNNEISEKSEIFDDQFSVERPDGSNFTLKIRSTKLEDSAMYFCASSGVNEQFFGPGTRLTVL.

V and J are TRBV2 and TRBJ2-3, with D perhaps being TRBD1 or TRBD2 (5 bases each). Germline V gene lookup returns CDR1 SNHLY and CDR2 FYNNEI. This CDR3 region has 12 residues. The V gene lost 7 bases and the J gene lost 6 bases, with 11 bases spanning the gap. CDR3 coding DNA: TGTGCCAGCACAGGGAGCGAGGATACGCAGTATTTT. It codes for CASTGSEDTQYF.

The chain joins TRBV6-2 or TRBV6-3 to TRBJ2-1; a weak D match, TRBD2 (6 bases). CDR3 length: 13 residues. Trimming removed 5 bases at V and 10 bases at J, with 15 bases between. CDR1 is MNHEY, CDR2 SVGEGT, per germline. In DNA form, the CDR3 reads TGTGCCAGCAGTAGATGGGGGGAAGGAGAGCAGTTCTTC. Amino acids: CASSRWGEGEQFF.

The chain has TRBV12-5 and TRBJ1-1, with 9 nucleotides matching TRBD1. Germline loops: CDR1 LGHNT, CDR2 FRNRAP. CDR3 size: 15 residues. The junction had 3 bases not matched to a gene; V was cut back by 3 bases and J by 1 base. CDR3 residues: CASGFVGQGNTEAFF. The CDR3 region has the DNA TGTGCTAGTGGTTTTGTGGGACAGGGGAACACTGAAGCTTTCTTT.